The TCR beta chain described here comes from a study of blood T cell repertoires in COVID-19. Looking at the study overall: Some COVID-19 samples were acute and others convalescent; all came from the United States, Italy and Spain.

The method was immunoSEQ multiplex PCR; TCRdb's version includes in-frame clones alone and lacks a portion of them. The sample lists 45,000 to 50,000 clones; 80% to 90% were seen once. Deletions cut 1 base from V and 3 bases from J, with 16 bases between. There are 17 residues in the CDR3. Germline CDR1 SGHAT, CDR2 FQNNGV. Material: peripheral blood. This TCR derives from a woman of 80 years or more with COVID-19, enrolled during active disease. The chain is built from TRBV11-2 and TRBJ2-1; D may be TRBD1 (6 bases). As DNA, the CDR3 is TGTGCCAGCAGCTTAGCAGGGGCCAAAGCCCACTACAATGAGCAGTTCTTC. Protein: CASSLAGAKAHYNEQFF.